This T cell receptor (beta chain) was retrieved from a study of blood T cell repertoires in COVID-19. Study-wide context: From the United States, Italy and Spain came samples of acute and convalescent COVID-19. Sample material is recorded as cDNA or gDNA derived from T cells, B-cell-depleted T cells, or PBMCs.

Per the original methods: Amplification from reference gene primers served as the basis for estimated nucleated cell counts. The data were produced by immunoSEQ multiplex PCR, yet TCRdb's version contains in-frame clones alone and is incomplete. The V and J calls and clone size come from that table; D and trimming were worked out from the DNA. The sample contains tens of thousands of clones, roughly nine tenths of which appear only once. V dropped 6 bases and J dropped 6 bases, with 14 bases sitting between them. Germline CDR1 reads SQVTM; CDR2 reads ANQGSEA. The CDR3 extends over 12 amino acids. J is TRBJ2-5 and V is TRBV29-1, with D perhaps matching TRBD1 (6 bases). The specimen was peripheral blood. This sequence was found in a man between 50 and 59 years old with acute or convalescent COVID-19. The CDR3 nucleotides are TGCAGCGTGTCCCGGACAGCTCAGACCCAGTACTTC. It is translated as CSVSRTAQTQYF.